The 27 T cell receptor beta chains below were found in one sample sequenced in a study of OX40 agonist ivuxolimab in advanced cancers. Assay: immunoSEQ multiplex PCR; the TCRdb copy retains only in-frame clones and omits some. The sample lists about 72,000 clones, about 85% occurring once. The sample here was CD4+ or CD8+ T cells sorted from blood, taken in a trial of the OX40 agonist ivuxolimab. These receptors were obtained from an adult with an advanced solid tumor such as melanoma, head and neck, liver or kidney cancer.

The chain is built from TRBV9 and TRBJ2-5, with TRBD2 matching 9 bases. Germline loops: CDR1 SGDLS, CDR2 YYNGEE. The V segment lost 4 bases and the J segment 5 bases; nucleotides outside the gene matches: 9. The CDR3 covers 15 residues. Written as DNA, the CDR3 is TGTGCCAGCAGCCCGGGACTAGCCGTTCGGGAGACCCAGTACTTC. This codes for CASSPGLAVRETQYF.

The genes are TRBV5-6 and TRBJ1-1, with TRBD1 matching over 8 bases. V lost 2 bases and J lost 1; bases outside the gene matches: 7. CDR1 is SGHDT, CDR2 YYEEEE, per germline. CDR3 size: 16 residues. The CDR3 nucleotides read TGTGCCAGCAGCTTCGGTAGGGGGACAGGGAACACTGAAGCTTTCTTT. Protein sequence: CASSFGRGTGNTEAFF. The full variable domain, its missing parts supplied by reference TRBV5-6 and TRBJ1-1, is DAGVTQSPTHLIKTRGQQVTLRCSPKSGHDTVSWYQQALGQGPQFIFQYYEEEERQRGNFPDRFSGHQFPNYSSELNVNALLLGDSALYLCASSFGRGTGNTEAFFGQGTRLTVV.

DNA for the CDR3: TGCGCCAGCAGCCGGGACCAATACAATGAGCAGTTCTTC. This encodes CASSRDQYNEQFF. The chain couples TRBV10-2 to TRBJ2-1; D is tentatively TRBD1 or TRBD2 (5 bases each). The CDR3 totals 13 residues. Trimming shortened V by 6 bases and J by 4 bases, and 10 bases separated the two germline ends. CDR1 and CDR2 (germline): WSHSY, SAAADI.

This clone was detected once. V usage is TRBV19 and J usage is TRBJ1-2, with unresolved D. This CDR3 comprises 14 residues. Germline loops: CDR1 LNHDA, CDR2 SQIVND (reference sequence). V gave up 3 bases and J gave up 5 bases, with 13 bases separating them. The CDR3 sequence: CASSMVSDEYGYTF. The CDR3 bases are TGTGCCAGTAGTATGGTGTCAGACGAATATGGCTACACCTTC.

The rearrangement joins TRBV9 to TRBJ2-2; D is uncertain. The V gene's germline CDR1 is SGDLS and CDR2 YYNGEE. This CDR3 spans 15 amino acids. Between the trimmed V and J ends, which lost 1 base and 2 bases, there was a span of 9 bases. CDR3: CASSVPGDNTGELFF. The CDR3 bases are TGTGCCAGCAGCGTACCGGGCGATAACACCGGGGAGCTGTTTTTT.

This clone came up a few times. The V gene is TRBV2, the J gene TRBJ1-5; D is undetermined. V dropped 4 bases and J dropped 7 bases, with 17 bases sitting between them. The CDR3 sequence is 15 residues long. CDR1 is SNHLY and CDR2 is FYNNEI in the germline V gene. CDR3 loop: CASSGPGLGGQPQHF. In nucleotides, the CDR3 is TGTGCCAGCAGTGGCCCGGGCCTCGGAGGACAGCCCCAGCATTTT.

This chain's CDR3 is CASNHRGPTNEKLFF. In DNA, the CDR3 is TGTGCCAGCAACCACAGGGGGCCAACTAATGAAAAACTGTTTTTT. J is TRBJ1-4 and V is TRBV2, with TRBD1 identical over 9 bases. V gave up 7 bases and J gave up 0 bases; unmatched junction bases: 3. CDR3 length: 15 residues. Germline values: CDR1 SNHLY, CDR2 FYNNEI.

V gene TRBV5-1 combines with J gene TRBJ2-5; 7 bases fit TRBD1. Germline loops: CDR1 SGHRS, CDR2 YFSETQ. The length of the CDR3 is 15 residues. V was pared by 0 bases and J by 8 bases, with 10 bases of the junction left unmatched. The CDR3 DNA sequence: TGCGCCAGCAGCTTGGAAGGACAGGTTTCGCAAACCCAGTACTTC. Its translation is CASSLEGQVSQTQYF.

This clone was observed once. The chain recombines TRBV30 with TRBJ1-4; TRBD1 is a possible D gene (5 bases). Germline V gene data show CDR1 as GTSNPN and CDR2 as SVGIG (reference sequence). The CDR3 has 14 residues. V lost 3 bases to trimming and J lost 4 bases, with 12 bases between them. CDR3 loop: CAWSPGHNNEKLFF. The CDR3 DNA follows: TGTGCCTGGAGCCCCGGACACAATAATGAAAAACTGTTTTTT.

The rearrangement links TRBV5-1 to TRBJ1-1; D gene unclear. The CDR3 runs 13 residues. CDR1 and CDR2 (germline): SGHRS, YFSETQ. Trimming removed 1 base at V and 4 bases at J, with 8 bases between. CDR3 region: CASSLLGATEAFF. In DNA, the CDR3 is TGCGCCAGCAGCTTGTTGGGTGCCACTGAAGCTTTCTTT.

The chain uses TRBV5-1 and TRBJ2-7, with 8 bases matching TRBD1. With V trimmed by 4 bases and J by 4 bases, 13 bases remained unmatched. Germline loops: CDR1 SGHRS, CDR2 YFSETQ. This CDR3 has 16 residues. The CDR3 sequence is CASSPSPTDRAYEQYF. The CDR3 coding sequence is TGCGCCAGCAGCCCTTCCCCCACGGACAGGGCATACGAGCAGTACTTC.

J is TRBJ2-1 and V is TRBV7-3; 12 bases fit TRBD2. This CDR3 contains 15 residues. Germline loops: CDR1 SGHTA, CDR2 FQGTGA. V trimming: 5 bases; J trimming: 4 bases; junction bases outside the gene matches: 3. The CDR3 coding sequence is TGTGCCAGCAGCAAACTAGCGGGGGGTTACAATGAGCAGTTCTTC. Amino acids: CASSKLAGGYNEQFF.

V and J are TRBV6-5 and TRBJ2-7; 7 bases are a match to TRBD2. The germline V gene has CDR1 MNHEY and CDR2 SVGAGI. The trim removed 5 bases at V and 7 bases at J, leaving 11 bases unmatched. The CDR3 is 14 residues long. CDR3 DNA sequence: TGTGCCAGCAGTCCTCGGGGGACGGGAGGAGAGCAGTACTTC. It encodes CASSPRGTGGEQYF.

The J gene is TRBJ2-1, the V gene TRBV30; possibly TRBD1 or TRBD2 for D (5 bases each). CDR1 is GTSNPN, CDR2 SVGIG, per germline (reference sequence). The CDR3 has 12 residues. V was shortened by 4 bases and J by 7 bases, with 11 bases between the two germline ends. The CDR3 DNA is TGTGCCTGGACTGGAGAGGGGAATGAGCAGTTCTTC. Translating it yields CAWTGEGNEQFF. Full variable domain (missing parts from reference TRBV30 and TRBJ2-1): SQTIHQWPATLVQPVGSPLSLECTVEGTSNPNLYWYRQAAGRGLQLLFYSVGIGQISSEVPQNLSASRPQDRQFILSSKKLLLSDSGFYLCAWTGEGNEQFFGPGTRLTVL.

This chain joins TRBV18 and TRBJ1-5, with D possibly matching TRBD1 (6 bases). This CDR3 is 17 amino acids long. Trimming took off 1 base at V and 5 bases at J, with 18 bases between the two ends. Germline CDR1 is KGHSH and CDR2 is LQKENI. The CDR3 is CASSPLNRVIQDQPQHF. The CDR3 bases are TGTGCCAGCTCACCACTAAACAGGGTCATTCAGGATCAGCCCCAGCATTTT.

This chain uses TRBV9 with TRBJ2-1; tentatively, D is TRBD2 (6 bases). The ends were cut back, 0 bases at V and 3 bases at J, with 10 bases in the middle. This CDR3 is 15 amino acids long. Looked up from germline, CDR1 is SGDLS and CDR2 is YYNGEE. CDR3 amino acids: CASSVEEGNYNEQFF. CDR3 nucleotides: TGTGCCAGCAGCGTAGAGGAGGGAAACTACAATGAGCAGTTCTTC.

J is TRBJ2-1 and V is TRBV6-5; 8 bases are a match to TRBD2. The CDR3 has 14 residues. Germline CDR1 is MNHEY and CDR2 is SVGAGI. V shed 5 bases, J shed 7 bases, and the junction held 7 bases outside the gene matches. The CDR3 region is CASSPTGGGNEQFF. The CDR3, as DNA: TGTGCCAGCAGTCCCACCGGGGGGGGGAATGAGCAGTTCTTC.

The chain joins TRBV30 to TRBJ1-4; D unclear. Germline CDR1 reads GTSNPN; CDR2 reads SVGIG (reference sequence). V was clipped by 1 base and J by 7 bases, with 13 bases between them. The CDR3 length is 14 residues. The CDR3 reads CAWSEGRSSEKLFF. The CDR3 bases are TGTGCCTGGAGTGAAGGGCGTTCGAGTGAAAAACTGTTTTTT.

This clone showed up just once. The chain couples TRBV18 to TRBJ2-2; D unclear. This CDR3 is 16 amino acids long. CDR1 and CDR2 (germline): KGHSH, LQKENI. Between the trimmed V and J ends, which lost 3 bases and 0 bases, there was a span of 11 bases. The CDR3 sequence: CASSPAVAPNTGELFF. The CDR3 coding sequence is TGTGCCAGCTCACCGGCGGTGGCGCCGAACACCGGGGAGCTGTTTTTT.

The rearrangement links TRBV9 to TRBJ2-2, with 8 nucleotides matching TRBD2. Germline CDR1 is SGDLS and CDR2 is YYNGEE. J gave up 6 bases and V 0 bases, and 7 bases lay outside the gene matches. The CDR3 has 16 amino acids. CDR3 DNA sequence: TGTGCCAGCAGCGTAGAGGCTCGGGAGGGCCCCGGGGAGCTGTTTTTT. As protein: CASSVEAREGPGELFF.

The V call is TRBV13, the J call TRBJ1-1, with a weak D call TRBD1 (5 bases). V was pared by 0 bases and J by 7 bases, with 12 bases between. The CDR3 consists of 14 residues. Per the germline V gene, CDR1 is PRHDT and CDR2 is FYEKMQ (reference sequence). The CDR3 DNA reads as TGTGCCAGCAGCTTAGGGGGACGCGCTCTTGAAGCTTTCTTT. Translation gives CASSLGGRALEAFF.

This rearrangement joins TRBV5-1 to TRBJ1-5; 9 nucleotides agree with TRBD1. The V segment lost 4 bases and the J segment 5 bases; nucleotides outside the gene matches: 4. The CDR3 length is 14 residues. Germline V lookup: CDR1 SGHRS, CDR2 YFSETQ. The CDR3 DNA follows: TGCGCCAGCAGCCCCGACAGGGGGGATCAGCCCCAGCATTTT. Translated, it gives CASSPDRGDQPQHF.

The CDR3 loop reads CASSGGRNTEAFF. CDR3 in DNA: TGTGCCAGCTCAGGAGGGAGGAACACTGAAGCTTTCTTT. The chain carries TRBV5-4 and TRBJ1-1; no firm D call. Deletions cut 7 bases from V and 1 base from J, with 11 bases between. From germline, CDR1 is SGHNT and CDR2 YYREEE (reference sequence). The CDR3 length is 13 residues.

J is TRBJ1-4 and V is TRBV5-1, with D possibly matching TRBD1 (6 bases). V lost 4 bases and J 7 bases, leaving 11 bases between the germline ends. This CDR3 has 13 amino acids. The germline gives CDR1 SGHRS, CDR2 YFSETQ. This CDR3 reads CASSPTGTEKLFF. The CDR3 coding sequence is TGCGCCAGCAGCCCCACAGGGACTGAAAAACTGTTTTTT.

The rearrangement joins TRBV9 to TRBJ2-1; 10 bases are shared with TRBD2. V was clipped by 3 bases and J by 5 bases; unmatched bases: 8. This CDR3 has 16 amino acids. Germline lookup yields CDR1 SGDLS and CDR2 YYNGEE. The CDR3 DNA sequence: TGTGCCAGCAGCGGCTTTAGCGGGGGGTTTAACAATGAGCAGTTCTTC. Protein sequence: CASSGFSGGFNNEQFF.

On this clone: Germline and junction disagree at one end, which may indicate a read error. The genes are TRBV7-7 and TRBJ2-2; either TRBD1 or TRBD2 may fit D (5 bases each). This CDR3 has 15 residues. Germline CDR1 and CDR2: SSHAT and FNYEAQ (reference sequence). The CDR3 spells CASSSGTLNTGELFF. The CDR3 DNA is TGTGCTAGCAGCTCGGGGACCTTGAACACCGGGGAGCTGTTTTTT.

The chain combines TRBV6-4 with TRBJ2-2; 13 nucleotides line up with TRBD2. The CDR3 consists of 18 residues. Per the germline V gene, CDR1 is MRHNA and CDR2 is SNTAGT. V was pared by 6 bases and J by 0 bases, with 7 bases of the junction left unmatched. As DNA, the CDR3 is TGTGCCAGCAGCCGACTAGCGGGGGGCCCCGCGAACACCGGGGAGCTGTTTTTT. Amino acids: CASSRLAGGPANTGELFF.